This T cell receptor beta chain originates from a study of CD8 T cells in Susac syndrome. Roughly 0.45 to 1 ug RNA was reverse transcribed with random hexamers. TCRdb re-derived calls from the immunoSEQ multiplex PCR reads in MiXCR, one entry per CDR3 protein. The table lists about 80,000 distinct CDR3 sequences, around 94% of them singletons. V shed 1 base, J shed 1 base, and the junction held 3 bases outside the gene matches. Germline CDR1 and CDR2: SGHAT and FQNNGV. This CDR3 has 16 residues. The clonotype was recovered from a human donor with Susac syndrome. The chain has TRBV11-2 and TRBJ2-7; 11 bases agree with TRBD1. The source material was CD8+ T cells from PBMCs. This chain's CDR3 is CASSLVRDRGSYEQYF. The CDR3, as DNA: TGTGCCAGCAGCTTAGTCCGGGACAGGGGGTCCTACGAGCAGTACTTC.